The 24 T cell receptor beta chains in this list originate from one sample, sequenced in a study of CD8+ T cells in alopecia areata. Extracted RNA was reverse transcribed into cDNA, the sequencing template. Profiling relied on immunoSEQ multiplex PCR, and the TCRdb table lists in-frame clones only, not all of them. The sample carries fewer than 100,000 clones, around 44% recorded once. The sequenced sample consisted of CD4+ T cells sorted from blood. The source of these receptors is a human donor with alopecia areata.

The rearrangement links TRBV2 to TRBJ2-3; TRBD1 matches 11 bases. The length of the CDR3 is 14 residues. The germline CDR1 and CDR2 sequences are SNHLY and FYNNEI. Germline trimming cut 8 bases from V and 4 bases from J; bases unmatched to any gene: 5. The CDR3 reads CASCWTGGPDTQYF. DNA of the CDR3: TGTGCCAGCTGTTGGACAGGGGGCCCAGATACGCAGTATTTT.

This clone was seen a handful of times. The genes are TRBV7-2 and TRBJ2-1, with no clear D. Germline CDR1 reads SGHTA; CDR2 reads FQGNSA. V gave up 8 bases and J gave up 11 bases, with 10 bases separating them. The CDR3 spans 10 residues. The CDR3 region has the DNA TGTGCCAGCGGGGATCTGAAGCAGTTCTTC. It yields the protein CASGDLKQFF. The variable domain in full, completed from reference TRBV7-2 and TRBJ2-1, reads GAGVSQSPSNKVTEKGKDVELRCDPISGHTALYWYRQSLGQGLEFLIYFQGNSAPDKSGLPSDRFSAERTGGSVSTLTIQRTQQEDSAVYLCASGDLKQFFGPGTRLTVL.

This clone was seen a few times. Other DNA sequences from this sample encode an identical CDR3 as well. This chain joins TRBV4-1 and TRBJ1-5; no firm D call. From germline, CDR1 is MGHRA and CDR2 YSYEKL. The CDR3 has 16 residues. The ends were cut back, 0 bases at V and 2 bases at J, with 11 bases in the middle. The DNA of the CDR3 is TGCGCCAGCAGCCAAGATGGAGGGATCGGCAATCAGCCCCAGCATTTT. Residues: CASSQDGGIGNQPQHF.

The rearrangement uses TRBV30 and TRBJ1-2, with D maybe TRBD1 (5 bases). Germline V gene lookup returns CDR1 GTSNPN and CDR2 SVGIG (reference sequence). CDR3 length: 12 amino acids. Trimming removed 2 bases from V and 8 bases from J, with 12 bases in between. CDR3 region: CAWSLYDSGYTF. The CDR3 nucleotides read TGTGCCTGGAGTTTGTACGACAGCGGCTACACCTTC. Combining the CDR3 with reference TRBV30 and TRBJ1-2 gives the whole variable domain SQTIHQWPATLVQPVGSPLSLECTVEGTSNPNLYWYRQAAGRGLQLLFYSVGIGQISSEVPQNLSASRPQDRQFILSSKKLLLSDSGFYLCAWSLYDSGYTFGSGTRLTVV.

The chain couples TRBV5-6 to TRBJ1-2; D call uncertain. CDR1 is SGHDT, CDR2 YYEEEE, per germline. CDR3 length: 11 residues. V gave up 4 bases and J gave up 2 bases, with 3 bases separating them. This CDR3 is CASSQNYGYTF. The CDR3 bases are TGTGCCAGCAGCCAGAACTATGGCTACACCTTC. Full variable domain (rest looked up from reference TRBV5-6 and TRBJ1-2): DAGVTQSPTHLIKTRGQQVTLRCSPKSGHDTVSWYQQALGQGPQFIFQYYEEEERQRGNFPDRFSGHQFPNYSSELNVNALLLGDSALYLCASSQNYGYTFGSGTRLTVV.

The rearrangement links TRBV29-1 to TRBJ2-5; D may be TRBD1 or TRBD2 (6 bases each). V was trimmed by 3 bases and J by 5 bases, leaving 16 bases between them. The germline V gene encodes CDR1 SQVTM and CDR2 ANQGSEA. This CDR3 spans 14 amino acids. Here the CDR3 DNA reads TGCAGCGTTGAGAGAGGGGGGTGGGCGGAGACCCAGTACTTC. Protein: CSVERGGWAETQYF.

The rearrangement uses TRBV2 and TRBJ2-3, with TRBD2 matching over 11 bases. V lost 6 bases and J lost 8; bases outside the gene matches: 13. Germline CDR1 reads SNHLY; CDR2 reads FYNNEI. This CDR3 spans 16 amino acids. DNA of the CDR3: TGTGCCAGCAGCCTAAGGTCGGTACTAGCGGGAGCTACGCAGTATTTT. Translating gives CASSLRSVLAGATQYF.

This clone was detected only once. DNA of the CDR3: TGCGCCAGCAGCCCCAGGACAGTCACAGATACGCAGTATTTT. Its translation: CASSPRTVTDTQYF. The V call is TRBV4-1, the J call TRBJ2-3; D is perhaps TRBD1 (6 bases). With 4 bases removed from V and 2 bases from J, the gap between germline ends came to 10 bases. This CDR3 spans 14 amino acids. Germline assignment: CDR1 MGHRA and CDR2 YSYEKL.

V usage is TRBV7-2 and J usage is TRBJ2-5, with D perhaps TRBD1 (6 bases). Germline-derived CDR1 and CDR2 are SGHTA and FQGNSA. The CDR3 is made up of 13 amino acids. Trimming removed 5 bases from V and 3 bases from J, with 10 bases in between. The CDR3 here is CASSPHREETQYF. CDR3 in DNA: TGTGCCAGCAGCCCCCACAGGGAAGAGACCCAGTACTTC.

This rearrangement joins TRBV19 to TRBJ1-5; D unresolved. This CDR3 spans 16 amino acids. Trimming cost V 3 bases and J 1 base, with 13 bases left between them. Germline lookup yields CDR1 LNHDA and CDR2 SQIVND (reference sequence). This chain's CDR3 is CASSMIRITSNQPQHF. In nucleotides, the CDR3 is TGTGCCAGTAGTATGATTCGGATCACAAGCAATCAGCCCCAGCATTTT.

This chain joins TRBV7-9 and TRBJ2-1; 10 positions agree with TRBD2. The CDR3 loop spans 15 amino acids. CDR1 SEHNR and CDR2 FQNEAQ come from the germline V gene (reference sequence). The V segment lost 5 bases and the J segment 7 bases; nucleotides outside the gene matches: 8. The CDR3 spells CASSLTAGGKNEQFF. The CDR3 DNA reads as TGTGCCAGCAGCCTCACAGCGGGAGGGAAGAATGAGCAGTTCTTC.

The chain links TRBV6-6 to TRBJ2-7; 7 bases are a match to TRBD2. V was clipped by 8 bases and J by 3 bases; unmatched bases: 13. The germline V gene has CDR1 MNHNY and CDR2 SVGAGI (reference sequence). The CDR3 extends over 15 amino acids. CDR3: CASRDREGGLYEQYF. Here the CDR3 DNA reads TGTGCCAGCCGCGATAGGGAGGGCGGGCTCTACGAGCAGTACTTC.

This clone was found a few times. The chain combines TRBV7-9 with TRBJ2-5; D is ambiguous. Per germline, CDR1 SEHNR and CDR2 FQNEAQ (reference sequence). The CDR3 contains 14 residues. The V gene lost 3 bases and the J gene lost 4 bases, with 12 bases spanning the gap. The CDR3 is CASSFAATGETQYF. The CDR3, as DNA: TGTGCCAGCAGCTTCGCAGCGACCGGAGAGACCCAGTACTTC.

The genes are TRBV29-1 and TRBJ2-1; D unclear. V shed 6 bases and J shed 0 bases, with 9 bases lying between them. CDR3 size: 13 residues. Germline lookup yields CDR1 SQVTM and CDR2 ANQGSEA. CDR3 sequence (DNA): TGCAGCGTGAGAGTGGGCTCCTACAATGAGCAGTTCTTC. Translating it yields CSVRVGSYNEQFF.

The chain carries TRBV29-1 and TRBJ2-3; D is undetermined. V gave up 1 base and J gave up 4 bases, with 6 bases separating them. The CDR3 length is 12 residues. Germline V gene sequence: CDR1 SQVTM, CDR2 ANQGSEA. As DNA, the CDR3 is TGCAGCGTTGAAGCGTCGGCAGATACGCAGTATTTT. Its translation is CSVEASADTQYF.

V gene TRBV9 combines with J gene TRBJ1-1; D is uncertain. V was pared by 1 base and J by 3 bases, with 7 bases between. The CDR3 is 13 residues long. Germline-derived CDR1 and CDR2 are SGDLS and YYNGEE. The CDR3 nucleotides are TGTGCCAGCAGCGTAAATGTAGACACTGAAGCTTTCTTT. This encodes CASSVNVDTEAFF.

This clone was counted between two and nine times. This chain connects TRBV18 to TRBJ1-2, with TRBD1 matching 10 bases. Unmatched junction bases numbered 4, after V lost 0 bases and J lost 12 bases. This CDR3 is built from 13 residues. CDR1 is KGHSH, CDR2 LQKENI, per germline. The CDR3 region has the DNA TGTGCCAGCTCACCACCGGGACAGGGGAGGAACACCTTC. Encoded protein: CASSPPGQGRNTF. The variable domain in full, with the rest retrieved from reference TRBV18 and TRBJ1-2, is NAGVMQNPRHLVRRRGQEARLRCSPMKGHSHVYWYRQLPEEGLKFMVYLQKENIIDESGMPKERFSAEFPKEGPSILRIQQVVRGDSAAYFCASSPPGQGRNTFGSGTRLTVV.

The chain carries TRBV30 and TRBJ1-5; no clear D gene. V was shortened by 0 bases and J by 9 bases, with 12 bases between the two germline ends. Germline V gives CDR1 GTSNPN, CDR2 SVGIG (reference sequence). The CDR3 length is 13 residues. The CDR3 region is CAWSVRWLSPQHF. CDR3 DNA: TGTGCCTGGAGTGTGAGGTGGCTTTCGCCCCAGCATTTT.

The chain couples TRBV6-6 to TRBJ2-5, with D perhaps TRBD2 (6 bases). V was cut by 4 bases and J by 5 bases, with 11 bases left in between. The CDR3 consists of 13 residues. The germline V gene has CDR1 MNHNY and CDR2 SVGAGI (reference sequence). This CDR3 reads CASSFSREETQYF. Written as DNA, the CDR3 is TGTGCCAGCAGTTTTTCCCGGGAGGAGACCCAGTACTTC.

The chain uses TRBV7-2 and TRBJ2-3; D possibly corresponds to TRBD2 (6 bases). The CDR3 is 15 residues long. With 1 base removed from V and 2 bases from J, the gap between germline ends came to 10 bases. CDR1 and CDR2 (germline): SGHTA, FQGNSA. In nucleotides, the CDR3 is TGTGCCAGCAGCTTAGTTAGCGGATCCACAGATACGCAGTATTTT. Translating gives CASSLVSGSTDTQYF. Full variable domain (outside the CDR3, taken from reference TRBV7-2 and TRBJ2-3): GAGVSQSPSNKVTEKGKDVELRCDPISGHTALYWYRQSLGQGLEFLIYFQGNSAPDKSGLPSDRFSAERTGGSVSTLTIQRTQQEDSAVYLCASSLVSGSTDTQYFGPGTRLTVL.

V is TRBV30 and J is TRBJ1-1; D gene uncertain. Deletions cut 0 bases from V and 4 bases from J, with 12 bases between. This CDR3 has 14 residues. Germline CDR1 and CDR2: GTSNPN and SVGIG (reference sequence). The CDR3 DNA follows: TGTGCCTGGAGTGTACCCCAATCTCTCACTGAAGCTTTCTTT. Protein: CAWSVPQSLTEAFF.

There are a few counts of this clone. J is TRBJ2-5 and V is TRBV11-2; 7 bases fit TRBD1. The CDR3 consists of 17 residues. V lost 6 bases, J lost 2 bases, and 15 bases stayed unmatched. CDR1 and CDR2 (germline): SGHAT, FQNNGV. In DNA, the CDR3 is TGTGCCAGCAGGCGAACGCGCCGGGACAGCAAGCAAGAGACCCAGTACTTC. Protein sequence: CASRRTRRDSKQETQYF.

The table lists this clone with a few counts. The chain recombines TRBV30 with TRBJ2-7; D is ambiguous. The V and J ends lost 0 bases and 7 bases respectively, with 7 bases between them. Per the germline V gene, CDR1 is GTSNPN and CDR2 is SVGIG (reference sequence). This CDR3 region has 11 residues. The chain's CDR3 is CAWSVMVEQYF. The CDR3, as DNA: TGTGCCTGGAGTGTAATGGTTGAGCAGTACTTC.

The chain uses TRBV14 and TRBJ2-3; D remains ambiguous. This CDR3 is 16 amino acids long. Germline CDR1 reads SGHDN; CDR2 reads FVKESK. V lost 1 base, J lost 2 bases, and 13 bases lay in between. The CDR3 coding sequence is TGTGCCAGCAGCCAAGGTTGGGGAAGATCCACAGATACGCAGTATTTT. This gives the protein CASSQGWGRSTDTQYF.